A selection of T cell receptor beta chains follows, all from one sample in a study of blood T cell repertoires in COVID-19. This table comes from immunoSEQ multiplex PCR, and its TCRdb copy is limited to in-frame clones, with some not included. The profile covers approximately 250,000 clones, with around 90% appearing a single time and less than 3.5% taken by the ten largest. Material: PBMCs or T cells enriched from blood (not recorded which). The receptors were gathered from a man aged 35 to 55 who had been exposed to COVID-19. CDR3s include the opening cysteine and the closing phenylalanine or tryptophan. D genes are given only for firm matches. Size values are once, few and many counts, or a class for expanded clones, and some rows have none.

>TRBJ2-4|TRBD1|.|TRBV5-5
CASSEIRDRGVQYF
TGTGCCAGCAGCGAGATCCGGGACAGGGGCGTTCAGTACTTC
>TRBJ2-1|TRBD1|.|TRBV2
CASSKSGTVSSYNEQFF
TGTGCCAGCAGTAAATCCGGGACAGTTAGCTCCTACAATGAGCAGTTCTTC
>TRBJ1-5|TRBD1|.|TRBV6-6
CASRKDRGVVPQHF
TGTGCCAGCAGAAAGGACAGGGGGGTGGTGCCCCAGCATTTT
>TRBJ1-2|.|.|TRBV27
CASSLAGEGYGYTF
TGTGCCAGCAGTTTAGCAGGGGAGGGCTATGGCTACACCTTC
>TRBJ2-2|TRBD2|.|TRBV11-2
CASSSAGTSGTGELFF
TGTGCCAGCAGCTCCGCCGGGACTAGCGGCACCGGGGAGCTGTTTTTT
>TRBJ1-1|.|.|TRBV6-4
CASRLPRGNTEAFF
TGTGCCAGCAGACTACCCCGGGGGAACACTGAAGCTTTCTTT
>TRBJ1-1|.|.|TRBV25-1
CASSSARGEGTEAFF
TGTGCCAGCAGCTCCGCCAGGGGTGAGGGCACTGAAGCTTTCTTT
>TRBJ2-5|TRBD2|.|TRBV5-6
CASSLGLGGETQYF
TGTGCCAGCAGCTTGGGTTTGGGAGGGGAGACCCAGTACTTC
>TRBJ1-3|TRBD1|.|TRBV11-3
CASSRTGAGNTIYF
TGTGCCAGCAGCCGGACAGGGGCTGGAAACACCATATATTTT
>TRBJ1-2|.|.|TRBV28
CASSLYGGRSRGGYTF
TGTGCCAGCAGTTTATATGGGGGCAGATCACGAGGGGGCTACACCTTC
>TRBJ2-3|.|few|TRBV12-5
CASGLVLGGNLLYTQYF
TGTGCTAGTGGTTTGGTACTAGGGGGAAACCTCCTTTATACGCAGTATTTT
>TRBJ1-2|TRBD1|.|TRBV7-9
CASSIIDRAGYGYTF
TGTGCCAGCAGCATCATTGACAGGGCGGGCTATGGCTACACCTTC
>TRBJ2-2|.|.|TRBV18
CASSQTRDSRTGELFF
TGTGCCAGCTCACAAACCCGGGACTCGAGAACCGGGGAGCTGTTTTTT
>TRBJ1-5|.|.|TRBV28
CASNFPAGQPQHF
TGTGCCAGCAATTTCCCGGCGGGTCAGCCCCAGCATTTT
>TRBJ2-7|TRBD1|.|TRBV30
CATGTGAFYEQYF
TGTGCTACCGGGACAGGGGCCTTCTACGAGCAGTACTTC
>TRBJ2-2|TRBD1|.|TRBV11-3
CASSLAWTGFGELFF
TGTGCCAGCAGCTTAGCCTGGACAGGGTTCGGGGAGCTGTTTTTT
>TRBJ2-1|.|.|TRBV4-1
CASSRTGSNEQFF
TGCGCCAGCAGCCGGACCGGGAGCAATGAGCAGTTCTTC
>TRBJ1-4|.|.|TRBV6-5
CASSYDREVKKLFF
TGTGCCAGCAGTTACGATAGGGAGGTAAAAAAACTGTTTTTT
>TRBJ1-1|.|.|TRBV7-9
CASSSLTGRNTEAFF
TGTGCCAGCAGCTCCCTTACAGGGAGGAACACTGAAGCTTTCTTT
>TRBJ1-4|.|.|TRBV4-1
CASSQVLVPPGEKLFF
TGCGCCAGCAGCCAAGTACTAGTTCCCCCGGGGGAAAAACTGTTTTTT
>TRBJ2-1|.|.|TRBV27
CASSLKLELNEQFF
TGTGCCAGCAGTTTAAAGCTGGAGTTGAATGAGCAGTTCTTC
>TRBJ2-1|TRBD2|.|TRBV3-1/TRBV3-2
CASSQAGTSGSNEQFF
TGTGCCAGCAGCCAAGCCGGGACTAGCGGGAGTAATGAGCAGTTCTTC
>TRBJ2-7|TRBD1|.|TRBV7-2
CASSPTAGQGYEQYF
TGTGCCAGCAGCCCCACGGCGGGACAGGGCTACGAGCAGTACTTC
>TRBJ2-1|.|.|TRBV12-5
CASGRPGVQSKFF
TGTGCTAGTGGACGGCCCGGAGTCCAGAGCAAGTTCTTC
>TRBJ2-7|.|.|TRBV28
CASSPGQGPYEQYF
TGTGCCAGCAGCCCGGGCCAGGGCCCCTACGAGCAGTACTTC